These T cell receptor beta chains were read from a single sample in a study of blood T cell repertoires in COVID-19. Clones were read by immunoSEQ multiplex PCR, and TCRdb kept only the in-frame ones, dropping some. The data show around 190,000 clones, with 65% to 85% seen just once and under 4% held by the top ten. Sequenced: PBMCs or T cells enriched from blood (not recorded which). The source is a woman aged 30 to 39 who had been exposed to COVID-19. The CDR3 runs from the conserved cysteine through the conserved F or W. A D gene is named only where the DNA matches it firmly. Size values are once, few and many counts, or a class for expanded clones, and some rows have none.

v_call,j_call,cdr3_length,d_call,clone_size,cdr3_aa,cdr3_nt
TRBV9,TRBJ2-5,16,TRBD2,NA,CASSVGSGGLQETQYF,TGTGCCAGCAGCGTAGGCAGCGGGGGGCTACAAGAGACCCAGTACTTC
TRBV9,TRBJ2-6,21,TRBD1,NA,CASSVGARTGSLFSGANVLTF,TGTGCCAGCAGCGTAGGAGCCCGGACAGGGAGCCTTTTCTCTGGGGCCAACGTCCTGACTTTC
TRBV5-8,TRBJ1-1,9,NA,few,CATEGEPFF,TGTGCCACCGAGGGGGAACCTTTCTTT
TRBV4-2,TRBJ1-4,15,TRBD1,NA,CASSQGDREEGKLFF,TGTGCCAGCAGCCAAGGGGACAGGGAGGAAGGAAAACTGTTTTTT
TRBV9,TRBJ2-6,18,TRBD2,NA,CASRSRTSGGAGANVLTF,TGTGCCAGCAGGTCTCGGACTAGCGGGGGGGCTGGGGCCAACGTCCTGACTTTC
TRBV5-1,TRBJ1-5,14,NA,NA,CASSLAGESQPQHF,TGCGCCAGCAGCTTGGCTGGGGAGAGTCAGCCCCAGCATTTT
TRBV11-2,TRBJ1-2,14,TRBD1,NA,CASSFDQGDYGYTF,TGTGCCAGCAGCTTTGACCAGGGGGACTATGGCTACACCTTC
TRBV6-5,TRBJ2-2,14,NA,NA,CASKDSFDTGELFF,TGTGCCAGCAAGGACAGTTTTGACACCGGGGAGCTGTTTTTT
TRBV5-6,TRBJ1-1,14,NA,NA,CASSLQSGAPEAFF,TGTGCCAGCAGCTTACAGTCAGGGGCTCCTGAAGCTTTCTTT
TRBV14,TRBJ2-3,18,TRBD2,NA,CASSQDKWRRGGPDTQYF,TGTGCCAGCAGCCAAGATAAGTGGCGTCGGGGGGGCCCAGATACGCAGTATTTT
TRBV19,TRBJ1-3,19,NA,NA,CASSMGLGRPKSRGNTIYF,TGTGCCAGTAGTATGGGCCTGGGCAGGCCTAAGAGTCGGGGAAACACCATATATTTT
TRBV19,TRBJ2-2,16,TRBD2,NA,CASSILAGGYTGELFF,TGTGCCAGTAGTATTTTGGCGGGGGGGTACACCGGGGAGCTGTTTTTT
TRBV20-1,TRBJ2-1,13,TRBD2,NA,CSASAGGYNEQFF,TGCAGTGCTAGTGCGGGGGGCTACAATGAGCAGTTCTTC
TRBV2,TRBJ2-7,13,NA,few,CASRDNLGGTLHF,TGTGCCAGCAGGGACAACCTTGGCGGAACTCTTCACTTC
TRBV19,TRBJ2-1,15,TRBD2,NA,CASSLWTSGRDEQFF,TGTGCCAGTAGTTTGTGGACTAGCGGGCGCGATGAGCAGTTCTTC
TRBV6-2/TRBV6-3,TRBJ1-2,15,TRBD1,NA,CASSYRLTGRGGYTF,TGTGCCAGCAGTTACCGCTTGACAGGGCGAGGCGGCTACACCTTC
TRBV5-5,TRBJ2-7,14,TRBD2,NA,CASSRTSGSYEQYF,TGTGCCAGCAGCCGGACTAGCGGAAGCTACGAGCAGTACTTC
TRBV5-4,TRBJ1-5,13,NA,NA,CASSLAHYQPQHF,TGTGCCAGCAGCTTGGCCCATTATCAGCCCCAGCATTTT
TRBV20-1,TRBJ1-2,15,TRBD1,NA,CSASFRGQENYGYTF,TGCAGTGCTAGTTTTAGGGGGCAGGAGAACTATGGCTACACCTTC
TRBV10-3,TRBJ1-1,12,NA,NA,CAISEKGGIAFF,TGTGCCATCAGTGAGAAGGGGGGGATAGCTTTCTTT
TRBV19,TRBJ1-1,12,NA,NA,CASGHLGAEAFF,TGTGCCAGCGGGCACCTGGGAGCTGAAGCTTTCTTT
TRBV19,TRBJ1-3,14,NA,NA,CASSDRSSGNTIYF,TGTGCCAGTTCGGACAGATCCTCTGGAAACACCATATATTTT
TRBV15,TRBJ2-1,17,TRBD2,NA,CATSRSRLAGVLNEQFF,TGTGCCACCAGCAGATCGAGACTAGCGGGGGTGCTTAATGAGCAGTTCTTC
TRBV5-6,TRBJ2-1,17,TRBD1,NA,CASSLRKGQSSYNEQFF,TGTGCCAGCAGCTTAAGGAAGGGACAGAGCTCCTACAATGAGCAGTTCTTC
TRBV6-5,TRBJ1-6,11,NA,NA,CASTLNSPLHF,TGTGCCAGCACCCTGAATTCACCCCTCCACTTT
TRBV9,TRBJ2-3,15,NA,NA,CASSVGDFGADTQYF,TGTGCCAGCAGCGTAGGGGACTTCGGCGCAGATACGCAGTATTTT
TRBV5-1,TRBJ1-1,15,TRBD1,NA,CASSLVGGQGTEAFF,TGCGCCAGCAGCTTGGTTGGAGGACAGGGGACTGAAGCTTTCTTT
TRBV7-2,TRBJ2-2,14,NA,once,CASILAQAPGELFF,TGTGCCAGCATCCTCGCACAGGCTCCCGGGGAGCTGTTTTTT
TRBV12-3/TRBV12-4,TRBJ1-2,12,NA,NA,CASIDPLVGYTF,TGTGCCAGCATTGATCCCCTAGTGGGCTACACCTTC
TRBV7-6,TRBJ2-7,13,TRBD1,NA,CASSSGTDYEQYF,TGTGCCAGCAGTTCCGGGACAGACTACGAGCAGTACTTC
TRBV5-4,TRBJ2-5,15,NA,NA,CASSPNGGAKETQYF,TGTGCCAGCAGCCCTAATGGCGGGGCTAAAGAGACCCAGTACTTC
TRBV5-5,TRBJ1-1,14,TRBD1,few,CASSLLDRSTEAFF,TGTGCCAGCAGCTTGTTGGACAGGAGCACTGAAGCTTTCTTT
TRBV3-1/TRBV3-2,TRBJ1-6,17,NA,NA,CASSQELSSTVDSPLHF,TGTGCCAGCAGCCAAGAATTATCGTCTACGGTAGATTCACCCCTCCACTTT
TRBV25-1,TRBJ2-1,17,TRBD1,NA,CASSESRLGTDYNEQFF,TGTGCCAGCAGTGAATCGAGATTAGGGACAGATTACAATGAGCAGTTCTTC
TRBV15,TRBJ1-2,12,TRBD1,NA,CATSRRGQNYTF,TGTGCCACCAGCAGGAGGGGGCAGAACTACACCTTC
TRBV15,TRBJ1-2,14,NA,NA,CATSRDRGVKGYTF,TGTGCCACCAGCAGAGATCGGGGGGTAAAGGGCTACACCTTC
TRBV4-1,TRBJ1-3,15,NA,NA,CASSQDRSSGNTIYF,TGCGCCAGCAGCCAAGATAGATCGTCTGGAAACACCATATATTTT
TRBV7-2,TRBJ1-1,15,NA,NA,CASSLVGRTNTEAFF,TGTGCCAGCAGCTTAGTTGGCAGGACTAACACTGAAGCTTTCTTT
TRBV10-3,TRBJ1-4,14,NA,NA,CAISNSATNEKLFF,TGTGCCATCAGCAACAGTGCAACTAATGAAAAACTGTTTTTT
TRBV3-1/TRBV3-2,TRBJ2-7,17,TRBD1,NA,CASSQVPIGTGDYEQYF,TGTGCCAGCAGCCAAGTACCAATAGGGACAGGGGACTACGAGCAGTACTTC
TRBV28,TRBJ2-7,11,TRBD1,NA,CASKTGPEQYF,TGTGCCAGCAAGACAGGGCCCGAGCAGTACTTC
TRBV7-9,TRBJ1-1,13,NA,many,CASSAESSGGAFF,TGTGCCAGCAGCGCCGAGTCGTCCGGGGGAGCTTTCTTT
TRBV18,TRBJ1-4,13,NA,NA,CASSPSYNEKLFF,TGTGCCAGCTCACCCTCCTATAATGAAAAACTGTTTTTT
TRBV12-3/TRBV12-4,TRBJ2-1,13,NA,NA,CASSVGFFNEQFF,TGTGCCAGCAGTGTCGGTTTTTTCAATGAGCAGTTCTTC
TRBV12-3/TRBV12-4,TRBJ1-2,13,TRBD1,NA,CASRDRGLYGYTF,TGTGCCAGCAGGGACAGGGGGCTGTATGGCTACACCTTC
TRBV7-9,TRBJ1-5,14,NA,NA,CASSSRQDNQPQHF,TGTGCCAGCAGCTCTCGACAGGACAATCAGCCCCAGCATTTT
TRBV4-1,TRBJ2-7,15,NA,NA,CASSRAVSPSYEQYF,TGCGCCAGCAGCCGAGCGGTGTCACCCTCCTACGAGCAGTACTTC
TRBV5-4,TRBJ2-5,14,NA,NA,CASSFGTQQETQYF,TGTGCCAGCAGCTTTGGGACACAGCAAGAGACCCAGTACTTC